These T cell receptor beta chains were read from a single sample in a study of CD8+CD57+ T cells in acquired aplastic anemia. Using its own MiXCR run on the reads, TCRdb lists one record per CDR3 protein. The table lists hundreds of thousands of distinct CDR3 sequences, 65% to 90% of them singletons. Sequencing was done on a sample of sorted CD4+, CD8+, or CD8+CD57+ T cells (not recorded which) from PBMCs. All receptors derive from a human donor with aplastic anemia. Both conserved end residues are part of each CDR3. The order of the fields is clone size, D gene, V gene, J gene, CDR3 DNA, CDR3 protein. The D gene is left open where the match is weak. Size values are once, few and many counts, or a class for expanded clones, and some rows have none.

>NA|TRBD1|TRBV15|TRBJ1-6
TGTGCCAGCAGCTTAGGCAGCGACAGGGTTAATTCATCCTTCCACTTT
CASSLGSDRVNSSFHF
>once|NA|TRBV7-8|TRBJ2-3
TGTGCCAGCAGCTTAGTTAGAGGGCCCGATACGCAGTATCAGTATTTT
CASSLVRGPDTQYQYF
>NA|NA|TRBV7-8|TRBJ1-2
TGTGCCAGCAGCTTAGCGAGGGGCCCCGATACGTATGGCTACACCTTC
CASSLARGPDTYGYTF
>NA|NA|TRBV29-1|TRBJ2-3
NA
CSVAVGADEQYF
>NA|NA|TRBV5-1|TRBJ1-5
TGTGCCAGCAGCTGGGACGTCCAGGGTCAGCCCCAGCATTTT
CASSWDVQGQPQHF
>few|NA|TRBV6-1|TRBJ2-7
TGTGCCAGCAGTGAGGCAGGGGGGGACTACGAGCAGTACTTC
CASSEAGGDYEQYF
>NA|NA|TRBV7-9|TRBJ1-1
TGTGCCAGCAGCTTTGAAAGAAGCGGCGCGAGCGATTTCTTT
CASSFERSGASDFF
>NA|TRBD2|TRBV24-1|TRBJ2-7
TGTGCCACCGGGTCTAGCGGGGGTAAGTACGAGCAGTACTTC
CATGSSGGKYEQYF
>few|TRBD1|TRBV5-4|TRBJ2-3
TGTGCCAGCAGCCGAGGACAGGGTCCCGATACGCAGTATTTT
CASSRGQGPDTQYF
>NA|TRBD1|TRBV7-8|TRBJ1-1
TGTGCCAGCAGCTTTGATCCGGCCGGGACAGCTGAAGCCTTCTTT
CASSFDPAGTAEAFF
>NA|TRBD2|TRBV7-3|TRBJ2-1
TGTGCCAGCAGCATGGCTAGCGGGTGTGCAGATACGCAGTTCTTC
CASSMASGCADTQFF
>few|TRBD1|TRBV7-9|TRBJ1-4
TGCGCCAGCAGCCAGGGGACAGGCTTTAATGAAACTCTGTTTTTT
CASSQGTGFNETLFF
>NA|NA|TRBV5-6|TRBJ2-7
TGTGCCAGCAGCTTGGAGAGCGCGAGCTCCTACGAGCAGTACTTC
CASSLESASSYEQYF
>NA|NA|TRBV7-2|TRBJ1-2
TGTGCCAGCAACGTCGTCCAGGGAGGGTATGGCTGCACCTTC
CASNVVQGGYGCTF
>NA|TRBD2|TRBV7-3|TRBJ2-2
TGTGCCAGCAGCCTGACGGCGGGAGCCTCCGATGAGCTGTTTTTT
CASSLTAGASDELFF
>few|TRBD2|TRBV5-6|TRBJ2-1
TGTGCCAGCAGGGGGGGGGGTGGAAACGGTCAGGATGAGCAGTTCTTC
CASRGGGGNGQDEQFF
>NA|NA|TRBV7-2|TRBJ2-3
TGTGCCAGCAGCTTGCCTACTAGGCCAGATACGCAGTATTTT
CASSLPTRPDTQYF
>NA|NA|TRBV15|TRBJ2-5
TGTGCCACCAGCAGAGTCACCAAGCAAGAGACCCAGTACTTC
CATSRVTKQETQYF
>NA|NA|TRBV7-2|TRBJ1-3
TGTGCCAGCAGCCAACTCCCGGCTATAGCGGGAGGGTTGTCTGGAAACACCATATATTTT
CASSQLPAIAGGLSGNTIYF
>NA|TRBD2|TRBV15|TRBJ2-7
TGTGCCAGCAGCGCGGGCGGGGGAGCCTACGAGCGGTACTTC
CASSAGGGAYERYF
>NA|NA|TRBV9|TRBJ1-4
TGTGCCAGCAGCTTAGGGGACTCTAGTAATAAACTGTTTTTT
CASSLGDSSNKLFF
>NA|NA|TRBV7-9|TRBJ2-5
TGTGCCAGCAGCTTTCAAAGAACTTGGGGGGGCGATGAGTACTTC
CASSFQRTWGGDEYF
>NA|NA|TRBV12-3/TRBV12-4|TRBJ2-3
TGTGCCAGCAGTTCAGCGTACAACACAGATACGCAGTATTTT
CASSSAYNTDTQYF
>few|TRBD1|TRBV25-1|TRBJ2-1
TGTGCCAGCAGTGGGGGTCTCGGACAGGGGGGGAATGAGCAGTTCTTC
CASSGGLGQGGNEQFF
>NA|NA|TRBV7-2|TRBJ1-1
TGTGCCAGCAGCTTAGCGGGAAGTCCCGATAATGAGTATTTCTTT
CASSLAGSPDNEYFF
>NA|TRBD1|TRBV6-5|TRBJ2-7
TGTGCCAGCATGTTCACAGGGGCGGACTACGAGCAGTACTTC
CASMFTGADYEQYF
>NA|TRBD2|TRBV7-2|TRBJ2-1
TGTGCCAGCAGCTTTCCGGGAGGTCCGGATACGCATTATCAGTTCTTC
CASSFPGGPDTHYQFF
>NA|NA|TRBV5-8|TRBJ2-7
TGTGCCACCAGCTTGGGGGAGGTAGCCTACGAGCAGTACTTC
CATSLGEVAYEQYF
>NA|NA|TRBV11-2|TRBJ2-5
TGTGCCAGCAGCTTAGGCCTACTAAAAGAGACCCAGTACTTC
CASSLGLLKETQYF
>NA|NA|TRBV24-1|TRBJ2-1
TGTGCCACCAGTGAGCCCGGACTTGGTGAGCAGTTCTTC
CATSEPGLGEQFF
>NA|NA|TRBV9|TRBJ2-7
TGTGCCAGCAGCGTAGATGGGGACTCCTACGAGCAGTACTTC
CASSVDGDSYEQYF